This TCR beta chain was captured in a study of graft-versus-host responses after intestinal transplantation. As to this clone: Its antigen is unknown.

Study-level results: GvH clones were identified in recipient marrow, with some first appearing in ileum or blood. Early post-transplant HvG declines showed an association with peak circulating GvH clone levels. Allograft clonal ratios (graft-versus-host to host-versus-graft) were high in patients who had graft-donor T cell macrochimerism.

TCRdb keeps only in-frame clones here, not all; method: immunoSEQ multiplex PCR. The sample holds about 110,000 clones, roughly 92% seen once. CDR3 size: 11 residues. Trimming took off 7 bases at V and 5 bases at J, with 9 bases between the two ends. Germline CDR1 reads DFQATT; CDR2 reads SNEGSKA (reference sequence). The sample consisted of unstimulated CD4+ T cells sorted from spleen or lymph node cells, taken before transplant. This receptor was identified in a human donor who was the organ donor for an intestinal transplant. The J gene is TRBJ2-1, the V gene TRBV20-1; no clear D gene. The CDR3: CSVLGDNEQFF. CDR3 DNA sequence: TGCAGTGTCCTTGGAGACAATGAGCAGTTCTTC.